This T cell receptor beta chain derives from a study of T-cell memory formation after mild COVID-19 (dated by TCRdb to about 2021). Background on the whole study: Most TCR sequence clusters were specific to one of the two donors. Two young, previously healthy adult volunteers made up the cohort, one male and one female. In a couple of donors, T-cell clones that expanded and contracted after mild COVID-19 were tracked by sequencing TCRalpha and TCRbeta repertoires over time. Findings and caveats that apply to the study as a whole: Whether the second-wave clones peaking on day 37 were SARS-CoV-2 specific was not confirmed. Clones that contracted from day 15 to 85 showed balanced CD4/CD8 phenotypes, whereas a second wave of clones that expanded from day 15 to 37 leaned towards CD4+. Some responding clones were detected in pre-infection memory, suggesting pre-existing cross-reactive memory T cells joined the SARS-CoV-2 response. Only a couple of mild cases were covered by the study, and larger cohorts that include severe cases with pre-infection samples were considered necessary. Contracting CD4+ clones were found mainly in CM and EM memory subsets, while CD8+ clones were enriched in EMRA.

This clonotype showed up just a few times. Its antigen has not been determined. No base quality information exists; no much larger clone differs at one position. Ficoll-Paque density gradient centrifugation was used to isolate PBMCs. Sequencer: Illumina NovaSeq 6000. Using 5'RACE with constant-segment primers, TCRalpha and TCRbeta cDNA libraries were constructed, with sample barcodes and unique molecular identifiers added in the process. Trizol reagent was used to extract RNA from every sample. The libraries were amplified in two PCR steps, and the second step added a second sample barcode and Illumina TruSeq adapters. The libraries were sequenced on an Illumina NovaSeq using 2 x 150 bp paired-end reads. Concerning the study's data processing: Demultiplexing of reads and collapsing into UMI-guided consensus sequences were performed with migec v1.2.7. Using mixcr v2.1.11, UMI consensuses were aligned to TRA and TRB V and J templates and then assembled into clonotypes. A clonotype was counted as expanded or contracted only when both edgeR and NoisET called the clonotype significant, with the noise models trained on biological replicates. For edgeR calls, the thresholds were a false discovery rate-adjusted p below 0.01 and a log2 fold-change of 1. As an exploratory analysis of dynamics, PCA with hierarchical clustering was applied to max-normalized trajectories of the 1000 most abundant clonotypes. The CD4 or CD8 phenotype of responding clones was assigned using the separately sequenced CD4+ and CD8+ repertoires. Clones were called with MiXCR by TCRdb after fastp trimmed the public reads at Q25, and only in-frame beta chains were retained. Rows are combined by CDR3 protein, so each entry shows the most common genes and DNA. TCRdb's processing, not the authors' own work, is the source of the V and J calls. In this sample the table shows approximately 500,000 distinct CDR3 sequences, around a quarter of which occur a single time. The ten largest clones capture 9.5% to 15% of the sample.

Germline trimming amounts to 2 bases on V and 3 bases on J, with 11 as the count of junction bases outside the gene matches. From its cysteine to its phenylalanine, the CDR3 spans 17 amino acids. Just CDR3 DNA is preserved here, 51 bases in frame from base 1. The CDR1 and CDR2 encoded by the germline V gene are KGHDR and SFDVKD. This receptor was identified in an adult woman who had mild COVID-19 (a few samples of this study predate the infection). The sample titles of this study are shuffled in the database, so cell type and time point are left out; the donor was told from shared clones. The rearranged segments are TRBV24-1 and TRBJ1-1, with TRBD1 identical over 7 junction bases. Sequencing was performed on PBMCs or a T cell subset sorted from them (not recorded which). DNA sequence: TGTGCCACCAGTGATTCCGCCCCCCGCACAGGGGACACTGAAGCTTTCTTT. Translated, it reads CATSDSAPRTGDTEAFF.